A single sample gave rise to the 23 T cell receptor beta chains below, sequenced in a study of blood T cell repertoires in COVID-19. Method: immunoSEQ multiplex PCR; TCRdb's copy keeps in-frame clones and lacks some. The sample has around 200,000 clones, approximately 86% seen once; the top ten hold 2.7%. Material for sequencing was peripheral blood. The receptors stem from a man aged 40-50 years with active or convalescent COVID-19.

V usage is TRBV19 and J usage is TRBJ1-2; 9 bases agree with TRBD1. The CDR3 covers 15 residues. V shed 3 bases and J 3 bases; nucleotides not matched to a gene: 5. CDR1 is LNHDA and CDR2 is SQIVND in the germline V gene (reference sequence). The CDR3 DNA is TGTGCCAGTAGTATTCCGGGACAGGGAGACTATGGCTACACCTTC. Its protein product is CASSIPGQGDYGYTF.

V gene TRBV6-5 combines with J gene TRBJ1-1; 8 positions match TRBD1. Germline values: CDR1 MNHEY, CDR2 SVGAGI. V gave up 4 bases and J gave up 4 bases; unmatched junction bases: 11. The CDR3 is 16 amino acids. The CDR3 protein is CASSSDRAVRVTEAFF. The CDR3 bases are TGTGCCAGCAGTTCGGACAGGGCGGTAAGGGTCACTGAAGCTTTCTTT.

This clone has more than one count but fewer than ten. The V gene is TRBV28, the J gene TRBJ1-3; perhaps TRBD1 as D (5 bases). This CDR3 comprises 15 residues. Germline V gives CDR1 MDHEN, CDR2 SYDVKM. Trimming pared 5 bases from V and 8 bases from J, leaving 19 bases between. Here the CDR3 reads CASSPAARGIDTIYF. The DNA for the CDR3 is TGTGCCAGCAGTCCAGCTGCCCGGGGGATAGACACCATATATTTT.

J is TRBJ1-4 and V is TRBV27, with a weak D call TRBD1 (6 bases). CDR3 length: 14 residues. Germline V gene lookup returns CDR1 MNHEY and CDR2 SMNVEV (reference sequence). V lost 6 bases, J lost 9 bases, and 17 bases lay in between. The CDR3 protein is CASRTGTKNKKLFF. The CDR3 DNA sequence: TGTGCCAGCAGAACCGGGACAAAGAATAAAAAACTGTTTTTT. Full variable domain (remainder filled in from reference TRBV27 and TRBJ1-4): EAQVTQNPRYLITVTGKKLTVTCSQNMNHEYMSWYRQDPGLGLRQIYYSMNVEVTDKGDVPEGYKVSRKEKRNFPLILESPSPNQTSLYFCASRTGTKNKKLFFGSGTQLSVL.

The sample holds one count of this clone. The chain links TRBV5-8 to TRBJ1-5; unclear D gene. Per germline, CDR1 SGHTS and CDR2 YDEGEE. The CDR3 spans 13 residues. The V and J ends lost 2 bases and 3 bases respectively, with 6 bases between them. The CDR3 coding sequence is TGTGCCAGCAGCTTTGACACCAATCAGCCCCAGCATTTT. Protein sequence: CASSFDTNQPQHF.

This chain links TRBV25-1 with TRBJ2-7; 9 bases align to TRBD1. Trimming removed 7 bases from V and 5 bases from J; junction bases left unmatched: 6. Per the germline V gene, CDR1 is MGHDK and CDR2 is SYGVNS. The CDR3 totals 13 residues. Written as DNA, the CDR3 is TGTGCCAGCACCATTGGGACAGGGCACGAGCAGTACTTC. It is translated as CASTIGTGHEQYF.

The genes are TRBV2 and TRBJ2-7, with TRBD2 matching over 11 bases. Germline loops: CDR1 SNHLY, CDR2 FYNNEI. The CDR3 has 13 residues. V lost 6 bases and J lost 3; bases outside the gene matches: 1. This CDR3 reads CASRGTSGYEQYF. The CDR3 bases are TGTGCCAGCAGAGGGACTAGCGGCTACGAGCAGTACTTC.

V and J are TRBV27 and TRBJ2-2; 9 bases agree with TRBD1. CDR1 and CDR2 from the germline V gene are MNHEY and SMNVEV (reference sequence). The CDR3 sequence is 15 residues long. The trim removed 5 bases at V and 4 bases at J, leaving 5 bases unmatched. CDR3 in DNA: TGTGCCAGCAGTCCCGGGACAGGGATCACCGGGGAGCTGTTTTTT. It translates to CASSPGTGITGELFF.

Regarding this clone: A junction end diverges from the germline sequence, so it may reflect a read error. This chain connects TRBV27 to TRBJ1-2; D gene unclear. The CDR3 has 13 residues. CDR1 is MNHEY, CDR2 SMNVEV, per germline (reference sequence). This chain's CDR3 is CASSLKPKYGYTF. The CDR3 region has the DNA TGTGCCAGCAGTTTAAAACCTAAGTATGGCTACACCTTC.

This chain joins TRBV28 and TRBJ1-2, with 7 positions matching TRBD1. The germline CDR1 and CDR2 sequences are MDHEN and SYDVKM. Trimming removed 3 bases from V and 8 bases from J; junction bases left unmatched: 9. This CDR3 has 14 amino acids. CDR3 region: CASSFSLDRVGYTF. The DNA of the CDR3 is TGTGCCAGCAGTTTCTCCCTCGACAGGGTCGGCTACACCTTC.

The rearrangement uses TRBV7-9 and TRBJ1-6; the match to TRBD1 covers 7 bases. Germline lookup yields CDR1 SEHNR and CDR2 FQNEAQ (reference sequence). This CDR3 is 15 amino acids long. Trimming cost V 7 bases and J 6 bases; bases outside gene matches: 9. In DNA form, the CDR3 reads TGTGCCAGCAAGAGGGGGCTGAAGCTTAATTCACCCCTCCACTTT. Translation gives CASKRGLKLNSPLHF.

This chain joins TRBV3-1 (or the pseudogene TRBV3-2) and TRBJ2-7; D perhaps matches TRBD2 (5 bases). The germline V gene encodes CDR1 LGHDT and CDR2 YNNKEL (reference sequence). Trimming cost V 1 base and J 2 bases, with 9 bases left between them. The CDR3 sequence is 14 residues long. The CDR3 region is CASSQVGSTYEQYF. Here the CDR3 DNA reads TGTGCCAGCAGCCAAGTAGGGAGTACCTACGAGCAGTACTTC.

This rearrangement joins TRBV27 to TRBJ1-5, with D unclear. Germline assignment: CDR1 MNHEY and CDR2 SMNVEV (reference sequence). This CDR3 spans 14 amino acids. V was clipped by 3 bases and J by 3 bases, with 9 bases between them. CDR3 nucleotide sequence: TGTGCCAGCAGTTTCCAGGCTTTCAATCAGCCCCAGCATTTT. It is translated as CASSFQAFNQPQHF.

V and J are TRBV28 and TRBJ1-6, with unresolved D. V was cut by 6 bases and J by 15 bases, with 12 bases left in between. The CDR3 is 11 residues long. Germline V gene lookup returns CDR1 MDHEN and CDR2 SYDVKM. The CDR3 is CASSQDRDLHF. The CDR3 DNA is TGTGCCAGCAGCCAGGACCGGGACCTCCACTTT.

This chain joins TRBV11-1 and TRBJ1-4, with a weak D call TRBD1 (6 bases). There are 15 residues in the CDR3. V lost 5 bases to trimming and J lost 2 bases, with 12 bases between them. Per germline, CDR1 SGHAT and CDR2 FQDESV (reference sequence). CDR3 DNA: TGTGCCAGCAGCAAGCAAACAGGGACTAATGAAAAACTGTTTTTT. It yields the protein CASSKQTGTNEKLFF.

The V and J genes are TRBV4-1 and TRBJ2-1, with D possibly matching TRBD1 (6 bases). Trimming shortened V by 3 bases and J by 2 bases, and 11 bases separated the two germline ends. The CDR3 is made up of 15 amino acids. CDR1 is MGHRA, CDR2 YSYEKL, per germline. CDR3 amino acids: CASSQTGQPYNEQFF. The CDR3 DNA reads as TGCGCCAGCAGCCAGACAGGACAGCCCTACAATGAGCAGTTCTTC.

Remarks on this clone: The junction departs from germline at one end; a sequencing error may be responsible. The same CDR3 is also encoded by other DNA sequences in this sample. The chain carries TRBV6-5 and TRBJ1-1, with D perhaps matching TRBD1 (5 bases). The CDR3 sequence is 13 residues long. In germline, CDR1 is MNHEY, CDR2 SVGAGI. CDR3 residues: CASSLTENTEAFF. The CDR3 region has the DNA TGCGCCAGCAGCCTGACAGAGAACACTGAAGCTTTCTTT.

This chain links TRBV5-1 with TRBJ1-2; weak D call: TRBD1 (5 bases). Germline V gene sequence: CDR1 SGHRS, CDR2 YFSETQ. The V gene lost 9 bases and the J gene lost 2 bases, with 14 bases spanning the gap. The CDR3 has 13 amino acids. The CDR3 sequence is CATSSDRNYGYTF. In DNA, the CDR3 is TGCGCCACTAGTTCTGACAGAAACTATGGCTACACCTTC.

This clone was recorded a few times. CDR3: CASSEEGARGYTF. CDR3 DNA sequence: TGTGCCAGCAGTGAAGAAGGGGCGCGGGGCTACACCTTC. J is TRBJ1-2 and V is TRBV6-1, with D tentatively TRBD1 (5 bases). Germline V gene lookup returns CDR1 MNHNS and CDR2 SASEGT. V gave up 1 base and J gave up 8 bases, with 11 bases separating them. This CDR3 region has 13 residues.

The chain couples TRBV11-2 to TRBJ1-5; 7 bases align to TRBD1. CDR3 size: 16 residues. Germline V gene lookup returns CDR1 SGHAT and CDR2 FQNNGV. V was clipped by 5 bases and J by 5 bases; unmatched bases: 12. Here the CDR3 DNA reads TGTGCCAGCAGCGCACGACAGGGTAATGTAGATCAGCCCCAGCATTTT. Protein product: CASSARQGNVDQPQHF.

This chain connects TRBV21-1 to TRBJ1-4. TRBV21-1 is a known pseudogene. This CDR3 spans 15 amino acids. CDR3 DNA: TGTGCCAGCAGCAACGGGGGGCAGACTAATGAAAAACTGTTTTTT. Translating gives CASSNGGQTNEKLFF.

The chain has TRBV3-1 (or the pseudogene TRBV3-2) and TRBJ1-6; D not resolved. The CDR3 runs to 13 residues. Trimming shortened V by 0 bases and J by 8 bases, and 5 bases separated the two germline ends. Germline assignment: CDR1 LGHDT and CDR2 YNNKEL (reference sequence). CDR3 sequence reads: CASSQDIDSPLHF. The DNA for the CDR3 is TGTGCCAGCAGCCAAGATATCGATTCACCCCTCCACTTT.

V is TRBV14 and J is TRBJ1-6; perhaps TRBD1 as D (6 bases). V was cut by 4 bases and J by 5 bases, with 18 bases left in between. The germline gives CDR1 SGHDN, CDR2 FVKESK. The CDR3 runs to 17 residues. CDR3 DNA: TGTGCCAGCAGCCGATATCAGGGGCTCCACCATAATTCACCCCTCCACTTT. Translated: CASSRYQGLHHNSPLHF.